This T cell receptor (beta chain) was sequenced in a study of blood T cell repertoires in COVID-19. On the study more broadly: The study drew acute and convalescent COVID-19 samples from the United States, Italy and Spain. Nucleic acid was either cDNA or gDNA, and it came from T cells, B-cell-depleted T cells, or PBMCs.

Measured with immunoSEQ multiplex PCR; TCRdb has only the in-frame clones, and not every one. The repertoire holds 40,000 to 50,000 clones, about 86% seen once, with approximately 3% in the top ten. Unmatched junction bases numbered 3, after V lost 3 bases and J lost 1 base. The germline V gene encodes CDR1 MNHEY and CDR2 SMNVEV (reference sequence). The CDR3 sequence is 14 residues long. All enrollees were about 18 to 100 years old and from around 25 US areas. The sequence was collected from a woman between 50 and 59 years old who had recovered from COVID-19. The V and J genes are TRBV27 and TRBJ2-7; 7 bases map to TRBD1. Source material: PBMCs or T cells enriched from blood (not recorded which). The CDR3 protein is CASSFGTASYEQYF. The DNA of the CDR3 is TGTGCCAGCAGTTTCGGGACAGCATCCTACGAGCAGTACTTC.